This TCR beta chain was observed in a study of response to subunit inactivated influenza vaccine. Study-wide findings and caveats: After each seasonal influenza vaccination, few new T cells are recruited, the authors suggested.

The V end was cut by 0 bases, the J end by 3 bases, with 20 bases between. This CDR3 is 17 amino acids long. The germline CDR1 and CDR2 sequences are GTSNPN and SVGIG (reference sequence). In the case of this clonotype: What it binds is unknown.

TCRdb itself ran the RT-PCR reads through MiXCR, one entry per CDR3 protein. The sample lists 300,000 to 350,000 distinct CDR3 sequences; roughly 22% were seen once. The starting material was PBMCs from blood, obtained less than 22 months after vaccination. V gene TRBV30 combines with J gene TRBJ1-2; D unresolved. This receptor was taken from a man aged 45 to 75 who received an inactivated influenza vaccine. For the CDR3, the DNA is TGTGCCTGGAGTGTACTAACTGTCTGGGAACCAGACTATGGCTACACCTTC. Encoded protein: CAWSVLTVWEPDYGYTF.